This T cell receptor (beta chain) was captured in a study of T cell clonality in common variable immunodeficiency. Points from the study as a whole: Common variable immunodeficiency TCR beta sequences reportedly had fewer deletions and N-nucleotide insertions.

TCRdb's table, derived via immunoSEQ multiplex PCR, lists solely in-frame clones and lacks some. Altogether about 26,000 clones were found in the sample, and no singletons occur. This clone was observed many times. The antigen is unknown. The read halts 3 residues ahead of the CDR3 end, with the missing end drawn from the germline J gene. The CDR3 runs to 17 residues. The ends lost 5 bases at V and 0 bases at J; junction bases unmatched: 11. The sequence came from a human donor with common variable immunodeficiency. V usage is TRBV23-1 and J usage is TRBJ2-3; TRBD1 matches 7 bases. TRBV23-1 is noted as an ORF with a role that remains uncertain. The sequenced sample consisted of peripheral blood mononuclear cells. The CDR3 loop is CASSSAGGAASTDTQYF. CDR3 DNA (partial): TGCGCCAGCAGTTCGGCAGGGGGAGCGGCTAGCACAGATACG.